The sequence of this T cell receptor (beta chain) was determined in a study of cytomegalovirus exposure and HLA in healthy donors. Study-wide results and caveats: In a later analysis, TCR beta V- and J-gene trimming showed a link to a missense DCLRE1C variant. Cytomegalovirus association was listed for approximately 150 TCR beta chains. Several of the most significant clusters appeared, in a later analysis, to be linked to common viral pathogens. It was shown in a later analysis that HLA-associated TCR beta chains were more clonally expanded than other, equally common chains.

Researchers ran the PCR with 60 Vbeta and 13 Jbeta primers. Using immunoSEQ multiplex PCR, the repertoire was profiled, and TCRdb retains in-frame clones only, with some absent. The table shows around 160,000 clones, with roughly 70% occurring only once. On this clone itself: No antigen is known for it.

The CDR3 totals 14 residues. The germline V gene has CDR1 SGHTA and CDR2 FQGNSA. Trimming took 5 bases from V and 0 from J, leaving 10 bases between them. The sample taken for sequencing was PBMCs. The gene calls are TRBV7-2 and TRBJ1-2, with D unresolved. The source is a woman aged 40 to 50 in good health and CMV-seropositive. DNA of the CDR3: TGTGCCAGCAGCCCCGGGTGGACTAACTATGGCTACACCTTC. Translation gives CASSPGWTNYGYTF.